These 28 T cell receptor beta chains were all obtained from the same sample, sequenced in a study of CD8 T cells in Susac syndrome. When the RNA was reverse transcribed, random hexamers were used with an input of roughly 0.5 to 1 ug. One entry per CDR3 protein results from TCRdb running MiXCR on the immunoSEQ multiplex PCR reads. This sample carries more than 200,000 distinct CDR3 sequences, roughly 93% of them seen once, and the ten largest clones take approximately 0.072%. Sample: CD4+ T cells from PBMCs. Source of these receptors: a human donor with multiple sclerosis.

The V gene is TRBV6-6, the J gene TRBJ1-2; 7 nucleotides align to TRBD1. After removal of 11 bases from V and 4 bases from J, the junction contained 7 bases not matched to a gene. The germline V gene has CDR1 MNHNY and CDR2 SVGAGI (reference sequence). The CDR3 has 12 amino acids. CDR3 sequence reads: CAGSTGIYGYTF. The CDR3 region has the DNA TGTGCCGGATCGACAGGGATCTATGGCTACACCTTC.

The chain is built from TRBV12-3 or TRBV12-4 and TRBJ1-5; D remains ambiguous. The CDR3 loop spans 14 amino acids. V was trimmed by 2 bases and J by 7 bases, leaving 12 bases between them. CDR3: CASSLSGWGQPQHF. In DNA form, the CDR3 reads TGTGCCAGCAGTTTATCGGGGTGGGGACAGCCCCAGCATTTT.

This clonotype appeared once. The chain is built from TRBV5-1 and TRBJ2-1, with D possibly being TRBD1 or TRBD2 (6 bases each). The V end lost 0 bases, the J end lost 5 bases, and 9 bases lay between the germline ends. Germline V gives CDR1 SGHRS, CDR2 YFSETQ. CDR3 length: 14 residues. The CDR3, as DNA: TGCGCCAGCAGCTTGGGGGGGGCCAACAATGAGCAGTTCTTC. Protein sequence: CASSLGGANNEQFF.

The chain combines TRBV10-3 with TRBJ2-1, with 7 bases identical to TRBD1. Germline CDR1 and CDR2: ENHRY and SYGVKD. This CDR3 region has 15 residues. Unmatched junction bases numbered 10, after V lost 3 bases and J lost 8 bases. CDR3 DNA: TGTGCCATCAGTGACCCTTTACAGGGGTTCTATGAGCAGTTCTTC. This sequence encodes CAISDPLQGFYEQFF.

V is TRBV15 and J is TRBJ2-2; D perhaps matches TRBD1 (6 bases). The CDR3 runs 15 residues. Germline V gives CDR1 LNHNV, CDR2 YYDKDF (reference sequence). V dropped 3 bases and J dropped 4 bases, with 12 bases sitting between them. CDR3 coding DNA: TGTGCCACCAGCAGCTCCGGGACACTCACCGGGGAGCTGTTTTTT. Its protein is CATSSSGTLTGELFF.

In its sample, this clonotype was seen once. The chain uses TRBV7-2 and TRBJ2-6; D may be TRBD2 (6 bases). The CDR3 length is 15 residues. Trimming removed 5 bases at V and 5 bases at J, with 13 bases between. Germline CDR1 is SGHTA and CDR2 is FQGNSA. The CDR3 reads CASSREMGWANVLTF. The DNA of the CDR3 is TGTGCCAGCAGCCGGGAGATGGGATGGGCCAACGTCCTGACTTTC.

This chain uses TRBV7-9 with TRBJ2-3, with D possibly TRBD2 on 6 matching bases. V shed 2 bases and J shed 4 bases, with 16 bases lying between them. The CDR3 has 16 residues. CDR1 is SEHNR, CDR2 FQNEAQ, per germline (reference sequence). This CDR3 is CASSLSGTSLADTQYF. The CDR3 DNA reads TGTGCCAGCAGCTTATCCGGGACTTCTCTAGCAGATACGCAGTATTTT.

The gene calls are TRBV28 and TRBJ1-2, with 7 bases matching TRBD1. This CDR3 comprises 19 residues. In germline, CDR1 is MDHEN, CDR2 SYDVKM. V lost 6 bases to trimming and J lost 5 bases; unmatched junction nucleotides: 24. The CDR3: CASSLLGDSKIATIYGYTF. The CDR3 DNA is TGTGCCAGCAGCCTACTAGGGGACAGCAAAATAGCAACCATATATGGCTACACCTTC.

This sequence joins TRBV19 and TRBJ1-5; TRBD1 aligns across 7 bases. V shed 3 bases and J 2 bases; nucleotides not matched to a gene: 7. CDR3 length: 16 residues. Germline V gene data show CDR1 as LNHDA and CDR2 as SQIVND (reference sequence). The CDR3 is CASSMEQGRGNQPQHF. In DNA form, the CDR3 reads TGTGCCAGTAGTATGGAACAGGGGAGAGGCAATCAGCCCCAGCATTTT.

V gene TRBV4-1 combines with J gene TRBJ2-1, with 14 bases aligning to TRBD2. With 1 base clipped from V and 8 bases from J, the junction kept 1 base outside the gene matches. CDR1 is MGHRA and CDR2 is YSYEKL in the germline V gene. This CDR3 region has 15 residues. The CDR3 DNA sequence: TGCGCCAGCAGCCAAGGACTAGCGGGGGGGCATGAGCAGTTCTTC. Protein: CASSQGLAGGHEQFF.

The CDR3 nucleotides read TGTGCCTGGAGCCACGACTGGACCCAAGAGACCCAGTACTTC. It encodes CAWSHDWTQETQYF. The rearrangement links TRBV30 to TRBJ2-5; D is undetermined. This CDR3 comprises 14 residues. V was cut by 3 bases and J by 1 base, with 12 bases left in between. In germline, CDR1 is GTSNPN, CDR2 SVGIG (reference sequence).

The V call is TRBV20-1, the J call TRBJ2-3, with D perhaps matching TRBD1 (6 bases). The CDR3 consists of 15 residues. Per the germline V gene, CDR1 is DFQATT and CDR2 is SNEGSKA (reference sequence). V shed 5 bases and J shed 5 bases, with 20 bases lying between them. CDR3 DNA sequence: TGCAGTGCTGCTTTCGACAGGCTTAGAGGAGATACGCAGTATTTT. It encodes CSAAFDRLRGDTQYF.

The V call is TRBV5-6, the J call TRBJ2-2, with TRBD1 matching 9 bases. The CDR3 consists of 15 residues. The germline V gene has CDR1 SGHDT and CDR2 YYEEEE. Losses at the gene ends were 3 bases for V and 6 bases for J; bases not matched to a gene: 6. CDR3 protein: CASSWGQGLAGELFF. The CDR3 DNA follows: TGTGCCAGCAGCTGGGGACAGGGCCTGGCCGGGGAGCTGTTTTTT.

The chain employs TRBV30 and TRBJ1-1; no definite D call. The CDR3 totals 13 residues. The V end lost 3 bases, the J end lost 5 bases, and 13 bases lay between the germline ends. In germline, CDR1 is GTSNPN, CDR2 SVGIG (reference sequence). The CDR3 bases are TGTGCCTGGAGCGGGGAGGGAAAGACTGAAGCTTTCTTT. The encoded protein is CAWSGEGKTEAFF. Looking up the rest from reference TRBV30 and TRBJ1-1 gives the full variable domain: SQTIHQWPATLVQPVGSPLSLECTVEGTSNPNLYWYRQAAGRGLQLLFYSVGIGQISSEVPQNLSASRPQDRQFILSSKKLLLSDSGFYLCAWSGEGKTEAFFGQGTRLTVV.

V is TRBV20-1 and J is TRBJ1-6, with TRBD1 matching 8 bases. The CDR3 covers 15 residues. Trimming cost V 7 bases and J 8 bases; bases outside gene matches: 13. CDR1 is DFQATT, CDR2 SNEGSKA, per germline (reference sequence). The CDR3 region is CSVTSGGPLHSPLHF. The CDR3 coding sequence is TGCAGTGTTACCTCAGGGGGCCCCCTCCATTCACCCCTCCACTTT.

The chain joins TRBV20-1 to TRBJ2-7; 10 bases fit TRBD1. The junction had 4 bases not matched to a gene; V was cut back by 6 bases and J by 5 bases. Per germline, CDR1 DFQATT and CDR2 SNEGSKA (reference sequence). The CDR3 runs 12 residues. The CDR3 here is CSATGTGDEQYF. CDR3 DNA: TGCAGTGCCACCGGGACAGGGGACGAGCAGTACTTC.

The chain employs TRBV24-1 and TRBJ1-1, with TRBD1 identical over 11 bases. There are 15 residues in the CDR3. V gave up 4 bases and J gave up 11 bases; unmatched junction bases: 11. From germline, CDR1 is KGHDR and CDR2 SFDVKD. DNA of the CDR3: TGTGCCACCAGTGAGGCCCGGACAGGGGGCGAGGGGGCTTTCTTT. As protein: CATSEARTGGEGAFF.

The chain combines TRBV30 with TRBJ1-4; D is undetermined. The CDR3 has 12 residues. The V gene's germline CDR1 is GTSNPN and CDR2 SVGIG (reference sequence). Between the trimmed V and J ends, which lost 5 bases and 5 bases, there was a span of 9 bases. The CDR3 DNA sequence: TGTGCCTGGGCGACCCACAATGAAAAACTGTTTTTT. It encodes CAWATHNEKLFF.

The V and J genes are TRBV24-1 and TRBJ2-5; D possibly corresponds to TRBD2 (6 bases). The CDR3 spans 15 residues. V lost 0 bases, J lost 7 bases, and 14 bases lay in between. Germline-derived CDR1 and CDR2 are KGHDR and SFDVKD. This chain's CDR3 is CATSDLQGTRGTQYF. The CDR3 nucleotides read TGTGCCACCAGTGATTTGCAAGGGACGCGGGGGACCCAGTACTTC.

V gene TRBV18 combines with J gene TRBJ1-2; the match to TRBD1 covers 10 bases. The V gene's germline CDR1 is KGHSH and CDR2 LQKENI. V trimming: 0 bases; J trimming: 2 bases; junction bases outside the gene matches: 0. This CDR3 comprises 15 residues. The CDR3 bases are TGTGCCAGCTCACCACCGGGACAGGGGAACTATGGCTACACCTTC. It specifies CASSPPGQGNYGYTF. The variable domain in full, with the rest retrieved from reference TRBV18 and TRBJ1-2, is NAGVMQNPRHLVRRRGQEARLRCSPMKGHSHVYWYRQLPEEGLKFMVYLQKENIIDESGMPKERFSAEFPKEGPSILRIQQVVRGDSAAYFCASSPPGQGNYGYTFGSGTRLTVV.

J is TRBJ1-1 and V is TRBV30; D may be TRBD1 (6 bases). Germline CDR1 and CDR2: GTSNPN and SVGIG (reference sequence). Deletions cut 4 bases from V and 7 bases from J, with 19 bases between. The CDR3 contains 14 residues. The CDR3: CAWMVRAGQLEAFF. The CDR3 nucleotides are TGTGCCTGGATGGTACGAGCTGGACAGCTTGAAGCTTTCTTT.

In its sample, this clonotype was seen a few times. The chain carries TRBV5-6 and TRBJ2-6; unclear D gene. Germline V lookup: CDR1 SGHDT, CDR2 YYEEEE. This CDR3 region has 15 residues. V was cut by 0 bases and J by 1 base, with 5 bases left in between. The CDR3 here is CASSLVVSGANVLTF. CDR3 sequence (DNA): TGTGCCAGCAGCTTGGTTGTTTCTGGGGCCAACGTCCTGACTTTC.

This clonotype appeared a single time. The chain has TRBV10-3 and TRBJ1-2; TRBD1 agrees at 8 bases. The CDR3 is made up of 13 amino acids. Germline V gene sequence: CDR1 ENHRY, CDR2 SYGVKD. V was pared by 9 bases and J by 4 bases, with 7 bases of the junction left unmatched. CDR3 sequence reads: CAIDRGPGYGYTF. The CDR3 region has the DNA TGTGCCATAGACAGGGGACCTGGCTATGGCTACACCTTC.

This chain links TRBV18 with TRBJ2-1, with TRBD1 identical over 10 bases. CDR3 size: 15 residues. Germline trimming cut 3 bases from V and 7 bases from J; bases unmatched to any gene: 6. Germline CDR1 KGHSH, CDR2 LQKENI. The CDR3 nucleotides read TGTGCCAGCTCACCGCGACAGGGGGCGGTTAATGAGCAGTTCTTC. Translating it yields CASSPRQGAVNEQFF.

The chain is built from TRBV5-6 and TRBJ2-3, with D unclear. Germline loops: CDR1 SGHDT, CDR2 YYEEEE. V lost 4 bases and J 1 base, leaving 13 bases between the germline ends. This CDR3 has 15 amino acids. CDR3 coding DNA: TGTGCCAGCAGCGCCGTCTGGCGAGGCACAGATACGCAGTATTTT. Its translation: CASSAVWRGTDTQYF.

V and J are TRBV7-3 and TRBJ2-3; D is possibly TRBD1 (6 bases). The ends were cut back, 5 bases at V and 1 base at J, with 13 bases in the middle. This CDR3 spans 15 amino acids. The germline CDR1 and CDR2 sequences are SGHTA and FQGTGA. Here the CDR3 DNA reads TGTGCCAGCAGCCCAGGGGCCCCGGGCACAGATACGCAGTATTTT. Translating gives CASSPGAPGTDTQYF.

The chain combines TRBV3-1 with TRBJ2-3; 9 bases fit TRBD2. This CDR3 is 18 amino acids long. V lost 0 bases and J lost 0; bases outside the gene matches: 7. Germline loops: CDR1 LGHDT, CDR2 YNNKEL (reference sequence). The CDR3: CASSQDPAGGWSTDTQYF. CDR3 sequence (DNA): TGTGCCAGCAGCCAAGATCCGGCGGGAGGGTGGAGCACAGATACGCAGTATTTT.

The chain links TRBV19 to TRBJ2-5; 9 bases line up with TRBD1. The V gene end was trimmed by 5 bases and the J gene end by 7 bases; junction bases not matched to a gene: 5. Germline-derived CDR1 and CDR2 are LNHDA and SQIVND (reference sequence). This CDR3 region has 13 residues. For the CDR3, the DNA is TGTGCCAGTAGTGCGGACAGGGGATGGACCCAGTACTTC. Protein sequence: CASSADRGWTQYF.